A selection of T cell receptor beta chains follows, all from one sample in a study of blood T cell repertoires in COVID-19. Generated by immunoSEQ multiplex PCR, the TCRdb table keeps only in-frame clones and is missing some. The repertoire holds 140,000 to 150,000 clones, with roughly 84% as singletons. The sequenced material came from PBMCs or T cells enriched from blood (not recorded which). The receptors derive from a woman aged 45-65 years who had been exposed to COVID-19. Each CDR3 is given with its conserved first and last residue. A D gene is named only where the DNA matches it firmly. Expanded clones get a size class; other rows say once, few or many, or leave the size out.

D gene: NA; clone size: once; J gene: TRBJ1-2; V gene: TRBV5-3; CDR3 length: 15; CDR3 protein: CARNGTPNRPYGYTF; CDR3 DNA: TGTGCCAGAAACGGTACCCCAAACAGGCCCTATGGCTACACCTTC
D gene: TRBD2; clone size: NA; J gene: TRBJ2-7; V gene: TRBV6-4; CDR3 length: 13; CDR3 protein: CARPSGVSYEQYF; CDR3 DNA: TGTGCCAGACCTAGCGGGGTCTCCTACGAGCAGTACTTC
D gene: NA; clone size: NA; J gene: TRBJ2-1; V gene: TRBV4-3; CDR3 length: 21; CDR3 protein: CASSQDASTVPRESWNNEQFF; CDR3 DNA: TGCGCCAGCAGCCAAGACGCATCGACGGTACCCCGGGAAAGCTGGAACAATGAGCAGTTCTTC
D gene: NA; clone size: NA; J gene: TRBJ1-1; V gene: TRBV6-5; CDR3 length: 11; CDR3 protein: CASGSGVGAFF; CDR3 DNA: TGTGCCAGCGGATCGGGGGTTGGCGCTTTCTTT
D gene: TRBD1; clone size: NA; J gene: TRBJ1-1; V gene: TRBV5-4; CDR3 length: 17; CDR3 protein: CASSLEGTGGMNTEAFF; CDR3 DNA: TGTGCCAGCAGCTTGGAGGGGACAGGGGGAATGAACACTGAAGCTTTCTTT
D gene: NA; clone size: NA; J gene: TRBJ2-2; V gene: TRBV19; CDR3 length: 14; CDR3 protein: CASSRLENTGELFF; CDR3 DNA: TGTGCCAGTAGTAGACTAGAGAACACCGGGGAGCTGTTTTTT
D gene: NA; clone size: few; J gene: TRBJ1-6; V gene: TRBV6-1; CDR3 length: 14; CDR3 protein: CASSESRGNSPLHF; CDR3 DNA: TGTGCCAGCAGTGAAAGCAGGGGTAATTCACCCCTCCACTTT
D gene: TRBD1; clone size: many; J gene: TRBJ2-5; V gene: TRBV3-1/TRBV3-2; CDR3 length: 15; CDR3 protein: CASSQGQGAGETQYF; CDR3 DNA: TGTGCCAGCAGCCAAGGTCAGGGGGCAGGTGAGACCCAGTACTTC
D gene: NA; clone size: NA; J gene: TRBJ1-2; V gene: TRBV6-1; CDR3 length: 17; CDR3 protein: CASSAPPGRGYDYGYTF; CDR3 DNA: TGTGCCAGCAGTGCCCCCCCTGGTAGGGGCTATGACTATGGCTACACCTTC
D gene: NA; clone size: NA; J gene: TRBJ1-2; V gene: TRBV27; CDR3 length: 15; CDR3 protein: CASSLGVGGLGGYTF; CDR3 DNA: TGTGCCAGCAGTTTGGGTGTGGGGGGGCTGGGTGGCTACACCTTC
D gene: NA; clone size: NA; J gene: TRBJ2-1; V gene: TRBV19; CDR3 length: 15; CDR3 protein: CASSMIPRAYNEQFF; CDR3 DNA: TGTGCCAGTAGTATGATCCCTCGGGCCTACAATGAGCAGTTCTTC
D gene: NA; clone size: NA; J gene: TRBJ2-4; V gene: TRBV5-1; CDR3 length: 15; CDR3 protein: CASSLENQAKNIQYF; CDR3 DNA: TGCGCCAGCAGCTTAGAGAACCAAGCCAAAAACATTCAGTACTTC
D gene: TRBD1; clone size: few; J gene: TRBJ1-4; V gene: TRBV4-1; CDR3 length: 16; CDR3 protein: CASSHYKGQGYEKLFF; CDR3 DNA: TGCGCCAGCAGCCATTATAAGGGACAGGGGTACGAAAAACTGTTTTTT
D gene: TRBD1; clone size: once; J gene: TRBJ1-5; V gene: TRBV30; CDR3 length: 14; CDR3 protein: CACSGTGSNQPQHF; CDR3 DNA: TGTGCCTGTTCCGGGACAGGGAGCAATCAGCCCCAGCATTTT
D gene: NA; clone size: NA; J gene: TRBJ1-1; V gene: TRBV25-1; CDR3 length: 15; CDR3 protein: CASSVPGHLNTEAFF; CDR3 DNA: TGTGCCAGCAGTGTGCCGGGACACCTGAACACTGAAGCTTTCTTT
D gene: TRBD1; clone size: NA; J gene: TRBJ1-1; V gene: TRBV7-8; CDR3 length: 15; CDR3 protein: CASRPAGQLNTEAFF; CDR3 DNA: TGTGCCAGCCGCCCCGCGGGACAGTTGAACACTGAAGCTTTCTTT
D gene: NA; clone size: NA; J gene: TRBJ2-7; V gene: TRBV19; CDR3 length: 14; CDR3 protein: CASSRTSTAHEQYF; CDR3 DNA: TGTGCCAGTAGTAGGACCTCGACAGCCCACGAGCAGTACTTC
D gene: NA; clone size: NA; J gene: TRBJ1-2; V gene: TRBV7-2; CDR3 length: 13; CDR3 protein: CASRAQMRDGYTF; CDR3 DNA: TGTGCCAGCAGGGCGCAAATGCGGGATGGCTACACCTTC
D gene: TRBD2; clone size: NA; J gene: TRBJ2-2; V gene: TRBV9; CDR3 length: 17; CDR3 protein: CASSVATLAGGDGELFF; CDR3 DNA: TGTGCCAGCAGCGTAGCTACGCTAGCGGGGGGAGACGGGGAGCTGTTTTTT
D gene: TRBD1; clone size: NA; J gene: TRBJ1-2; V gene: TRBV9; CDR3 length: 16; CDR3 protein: CASSGLGQPPGYGYTF; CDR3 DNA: TGTGCCAGCAGCGGTTTGGGACAGCCCCCGGGCTATGGCTACACCTTC
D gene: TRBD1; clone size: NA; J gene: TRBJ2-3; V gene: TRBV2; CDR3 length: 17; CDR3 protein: CASSEILGTGSTDTQYF; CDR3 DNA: TGTGCCAGCAGTGAAATATTAGGGACAGGGTCCACAGATACGCAGTATTTT
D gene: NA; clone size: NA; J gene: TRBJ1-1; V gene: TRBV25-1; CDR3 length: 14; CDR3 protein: CASSEYGGHTEAFF; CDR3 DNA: TGTGCCAGCAGTGAATATGGTGGGCACACTGAAGCTTTCTTT
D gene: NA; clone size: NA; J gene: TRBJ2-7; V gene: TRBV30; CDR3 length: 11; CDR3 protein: CAWSVGAEQYF; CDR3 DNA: TGTGCCTGGAGTGTAGGGGCCGAGCAGTACTTC
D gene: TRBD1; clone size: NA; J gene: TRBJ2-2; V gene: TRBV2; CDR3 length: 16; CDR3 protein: CASREYGTGFAGELFF; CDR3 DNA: TGTGCCAGCAGGGAATACGGGACAGGGTTCGCCGGGGAGCTGTTTTTT
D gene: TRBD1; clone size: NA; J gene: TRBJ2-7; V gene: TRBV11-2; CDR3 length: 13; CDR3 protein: CASSSKTGGEQYF; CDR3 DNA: TGTGCCAGCAGCTCCAAGACAGGGGGAGAGCAGTACTTC
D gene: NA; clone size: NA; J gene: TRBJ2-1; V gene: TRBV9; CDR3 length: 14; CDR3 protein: CASSAEVSYNEQFF; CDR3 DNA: TGTGCCAGCAGCGCGGAGGTCTCCTACAATGAGCAGTTCTTC
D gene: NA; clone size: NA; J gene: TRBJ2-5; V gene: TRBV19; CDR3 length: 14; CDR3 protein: CASSDLWAQETQYF; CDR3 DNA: TGTGCCAGTAGTGACCTCTGGGCCCAAGAGACCCAGTACTTC
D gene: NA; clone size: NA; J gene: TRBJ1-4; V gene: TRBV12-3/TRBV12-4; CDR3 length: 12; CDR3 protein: CATFPGFGELFF; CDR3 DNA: TGTGCCACCTTCCCGGGGTTCGGGGAACTGTTTTTT
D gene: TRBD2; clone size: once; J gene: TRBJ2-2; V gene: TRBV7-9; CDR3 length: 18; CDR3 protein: CASSLSAGLAEFTGELFF; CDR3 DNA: TGTGCCAGCAGCTTATCTGCGGGACTAGCGGAATTCACCGGGGAGCTGTTTTTT
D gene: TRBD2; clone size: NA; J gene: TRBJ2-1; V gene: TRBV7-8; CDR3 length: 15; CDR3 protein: CASSLSGGSYNEQFF; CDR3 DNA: TGTGCCAGCAGCTTAAGCGGGGGGTCTTACAATGAGCAGTTCTTC
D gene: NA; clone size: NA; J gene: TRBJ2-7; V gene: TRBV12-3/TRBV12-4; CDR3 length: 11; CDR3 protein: CASRSKYEQYF; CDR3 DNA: TGTGCCAGCAGGTCTAAGTACGAGCAGTACTTC
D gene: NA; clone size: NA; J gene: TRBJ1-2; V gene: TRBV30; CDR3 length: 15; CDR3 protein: CAWSVSGPGWYGYTF; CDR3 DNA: TGTGCCTGGAGTGTATCGGGTCCCGGGTGGTATGGCTACACCTTC
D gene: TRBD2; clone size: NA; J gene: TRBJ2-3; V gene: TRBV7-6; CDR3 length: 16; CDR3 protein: CASSLKSGRADDTQYF; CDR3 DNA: TGTGCCAGCAGCTTAAAAAGCGGGAGGGCCGACGATACGCAGTATTTT
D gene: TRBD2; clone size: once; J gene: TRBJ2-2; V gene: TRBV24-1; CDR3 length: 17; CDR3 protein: CATSATRGLAGTGELFF; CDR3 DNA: TGTGCCACCAGTGCAACCCGCGGACTAGCGGGAACCGGGGAGCTGTTTTTT
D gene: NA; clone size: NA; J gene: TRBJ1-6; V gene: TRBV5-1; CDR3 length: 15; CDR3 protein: CASSSPGDDNSPLHF; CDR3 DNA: TGCGCCAGCAGCTCCCCAGGCGACGATAATTCACCCCTCCACTTT